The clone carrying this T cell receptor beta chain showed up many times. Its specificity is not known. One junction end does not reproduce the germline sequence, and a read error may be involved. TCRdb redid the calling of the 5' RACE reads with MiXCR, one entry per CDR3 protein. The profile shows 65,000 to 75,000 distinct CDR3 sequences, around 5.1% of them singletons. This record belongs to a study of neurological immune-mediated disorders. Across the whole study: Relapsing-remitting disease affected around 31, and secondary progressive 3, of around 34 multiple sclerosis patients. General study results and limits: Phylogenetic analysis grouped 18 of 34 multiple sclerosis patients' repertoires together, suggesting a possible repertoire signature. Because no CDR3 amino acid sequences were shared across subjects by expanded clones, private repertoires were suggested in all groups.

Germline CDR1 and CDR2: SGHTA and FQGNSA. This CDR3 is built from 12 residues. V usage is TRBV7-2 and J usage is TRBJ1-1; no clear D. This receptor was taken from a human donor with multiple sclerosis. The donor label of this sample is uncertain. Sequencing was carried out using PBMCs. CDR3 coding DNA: TGTGCCAGCAGCGTAGCGCATTATAGTGCTTTCTTT. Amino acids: CASSVAHYSAFF.